What follows are 12 T cell receptor beta chains derived from one specimen sequenced in a study of shared clonotypes between healthy human individuals. Measured with immunoSEQ multiplex PCR; TCRdb has only the in-frame clones, and not every one. The data show hundreds of thousands of clones, 74% seen once. The sample comprised memory CD4+ T cells sorted from blood. Subset here: CD45RA-negative fraction. The source of these receptors is a woman aged 30 to 39 in good health.

The CDR3 here is CASSPPGTENTGELFF. CDR3 DNA sequence: TGTGCCAGCTCACCTCCCGGAACAGAAAACACCGGGGAGCTGTTTTTT. The rearrangement uses TRBV18 and TRBJ2-2; D not resolved. This CDR3 is 16 amino acids long. The V and J ends lost 3 bases and 2 bases respectively, with 13 bases between them. From germline, CDR1 is KGHSH and CDR2 LQKENI.

The rearrangement joins TRBV15 to TRBJ2-7, with 9 bases matching TRBD2. From germline, CDR1 is LNHNV and CDR2 YYDKDF (reference sequence). V was clipped by 0 bases and J by 2 bases; unmatched bases: 5. The CDR3 runs 16 residues. Written as DNA, the CDR3 is TGTGCCACCAGCAGAGATGTAATAGCGGGGGCCTACGAGCAGTACTTC. It is translated as CATSRDVIAGAYEQYF. The full variable domain, its missing parts supplied by reference TRBV15 and TRBJ2-7, is DAMVIQNPRYQVTQFGKPVTLSCSQTLNHNVMYWYQQKSSQAPKLLFHYYDKDFNNEADTPDNFQSRRPNTSFCFLDIRSPGLGDTAMYLCATSRDVIAGAYEQYFGPGTRLTVT.

The chain employs TRBV6-1 and TRBJ2-7, with 9 bases fitting TRBD1. After removal of 4 bases from V and 5 bases from J, the junction contained 6 bases not matched to a gene. Germline V gene lookup returns CDR1 MNHNS and CDR2 SASEGT. The CDR3 is 14 residues long. The CDR3 is CASSGTGGGDEQYF. CDR3 DNA: TGTGCCAGCAGTGGAACAGGGGGCGGGGACGAGCAGTACTTC.

This chain links TRBV28 with TRBJ2-7; TRBD2 agrees at 7 bases. From germline, CDR1 is MDHEN and CDR2 SYDVKM. With 2 bases clipped from V and 0 bases from J, the junction kept 4 bases outside the gene matches. The CDR3 has 15 amino acids. In DNA, the CDR3 is TGTGCCAGCAGTTTAGCAGCGGGGAACTCCTACGAGCAGTACTTC. As protein: CASSLAAGNSYEQYF.

This chain connects TRBV14 to TRBJ2-7; D may be TRBD2 (5 bases). Germline CDR1 SGHDN, CDR2 FVKESK. The V and J ends lost 5 bases and 6 bases respectively, with 17 bases between them. This CDR3 contains 14 residues. CDR3 DNA: TGTGCCAGCAGCTCCTATCCACTAGACCGCGAGCAGTACTTC. Residues: CASSSYPLDREQYF.

This sequence joins TRBV15 and TRBJ2-5, with D perhaps being TRBD1 or TRBD2 (5 bases each). V was trimmed by 1 base and J by 9 bases, leaving 18 bases between them. Germline CDR1 reads LNHNV; CDR2 reads YYDKDF (reference sequence). CDR3 length equals 15 residues. This CDR3 is CATSRGRGALGAQYF. The DNA for the CDR3 is TGTGCCACCAGCAGAGGCCGAGGGGCCCTTGGGGCCCAGTACTTC.

The chain joins TRBV29-1 to TRBJ2-7; 8 nucleotides agree with TRBD2. The CDR3 runs to 14 residues. With 6 bases clipped from V and 3 bases from J, the junction kept 10 bases outside the gene matches. Germline V gene sequence: CDR1 SQVTM, CDR2 ANQGSEA. CDR3 nucleotide sequence: TGCAGCGTCCTTACCGGGACTAGTCGCTACGAGCAGTACTTC. This sequence encodes CSVLTGTSRYEQYF.

This chain joins TRBV5-4 and TRBJ1-2; perhaps TRBD1 as D (5 bases). Germline V lookup: CDR1 SGHNT, CDR2 YYREEE (reference sequence). Trimming stripped 2 bases from V and 2 bases from J, with 13 bases between. CDR3 length: 15 amino acids. Here the CDR3 reads CASSFEPDRNYGYTF. The DNA of the CDR3 is TGTGCCAGCAGCTTTGAGCCCGACAGAAACTATGGCTACACCTTC.

The chain joins TRBV15 to TRBJ1-1; D is possibly TRBD1 (6 bases). The CDR3 contains 15 residues. Deletions cut 3 bases from V and 8 bases from J, with 19 bases between. Per germline, CDR1 LNHNV and CDR2 YYDKDF (reference sequence). In DNA form, the CDR3 reads TGTGCCACCAGCAGGGACCGGGACATAATCGACGAAGCTTTCTTT. This encodes CATSRDRDIIDEAFF.

In its sample, this clone was seen a few times. This chain connects TRBV6-6 to TRBJ1-5; D remains unclear. The CDR3 runs to 14 residues. Germline CDR1 MNHNY, CDR2 SVGAGI (reference sequence). V was pared by 0 bases and J by 7 bases, with 10 bases between. CDR3 residues: CASSYSTLSQPQHF. In DNA form, the CDR3 reads TGTGCCAGCAGTTACTCGACACTTTCCCAGCCCCAGCATTTT.

V is TRBV19 and J is TRBJ1-5; TRBD1 might be the D (6 bases). This CDR3 comprises 14 residues. Between the trimmed V and J ends, which lost 8 bases and 4 bases, there was a span of 15 bases. Per the germline V gene, CDR1 is LNHDA and CDR2 is SQIVND (reference sequence). CDR3 sequence (DNA): TGTGCCAGTTCCTATCAACAGGGAAATCAGCCCCAGCATTTT. This codes for CASSYQQGNQPQHF.

In nucleotides, the CDR3 is TGTGCCAGCAGCAAAATGGGCAGAGAGGGGACCCAGTACTTC. This codes for CASSKMGREGTQYF. The J gene is TRBJ2-5, the V gene TRBV21-1; the D call TRBD2 from the table was never checked on the DNA. TRBV21-1 is a known pseudogene. The length of the CDR3 is 14 residues.